Below, 28 T cell receptor beta chains from the same sample are listed, as sequenced in a study of cytomegalovirus exposure and HLA in healthy donors (dated by TCRdb to about 2017). The library was obtained by the immunoSEQ multiplex PCR assay. A mixture of 60 forward primers for TCR Vbeta segments and 13 reverse primers for TCR Jbeta segments was used in the multiplex PCR. Entries here come from immuneACCESS through TCRdb and include only in-frame sequences with V and J called. Some clones fail to appear in such tables; in the studies checked, an unresolved V gene covers under half of the shortfall, and the cause of the remainder is unknown. The sample records about 100,000 clones, about 67% of which are singletons. The ten top clones hold roughly a sixth of the sample. Sequenced material: PBMCs. The receptors stem from a woman in her late teens or twenties in good health and CMV-seropositive.

The genes are TRBV13 and TRBJ1-1, with 11 bases identical to TRBD1. The CDR3 consists of 18 residues. J gave up 1 base and V 4 bases, and 11 bases lay outside the gene matches. CDR1 is PRHDT, CDR2 FYEKMQ, per germline (reference sequence). For the CDR3, the DNA is TGTGCCAGCAGCTCCTGGACAGGGGGCTATCGGGAGAACACTGAAGCTTTCTTT. Its protein product is CASSSWTGGYRENTEAFF. Together with reference TRBV13 and TRBJ1-1, the CDR3 gives the full variable domain: AAGVIQSPRHLIKEKRETATLKCYPIPRHDTVYWYQQGPGQDPQFLISFYEKMQSDKGSIPDRFSAQQFSDYHSELNMSSLELGDSALYFCASSSWTGGYRENTEAFFGQGTRLTVV.

The chain recombines TRBV7-6 with TRBJ1-4; 7 bases agree with TRBD1. After removal of 1 base from V and 1 base from J, the junction contained 6 bases not matched to a gene. Germline lookup yields CDR1 SGHVS and CDR2 FNYEAQ. The CDR3 sequence is 17 residues long. The CDR3 loop is CASSLEGTVVTNEKLFF. CDR3 nucleotides: TGTGCCAGCAGCTTAGAGGGGACAGTAGTAACTAATGAAAAACTGTTTTTT.

In its sample, this clone was seen many times. The gene calls are TRBV4-3 and TRBJ1-5, with D tentatively TRBD1 (5 bases). Per germline, CDR1 LGHNA and CDR2 YSLEER. V lost 0 bases, J lost 0 bases, and 12 bases lay in between. The CDR3 consists of 17 residues. The CDR3 DNA reads TGCGCCAGCAGCCAAGATCACTGGGGCAATAGCAATCAGCCCCAGCATTTT. Amino acid sequence: CASSQDHWGNSNQPQHF.

The V gene is TRBV30, the J gene TRBJ2-3, with TRBD2 matching over 8 bases. With V trimmed by 5 bases and J by 5 bases, 3 bases remained unmatched. CDR1 GTSNPN and CDR2 SVGIG come from the germline V gene (reference sequence). The CDR3 covers 12 residues. CDR3 region: CAWSRGGDTQYF. The CDR3 DNA reads as TGTGCCTGGTCTCGGGGGGGAGATACGCAGTATTTT.

This sequence joins TRBV5-8 and TRBJ2-4, with 10 bases matching TRBD1. CDR3 length equals 15 residues. The V gene's germline CDR1 is SGHTS and CDR2 YDEGEE. V shed 4 bases and J 4 bases; nucleotides not matched to a gene: 5. Here the CDR3 DNA reads TGTGCCAGCAGCCTACCGGGACAGGGGAAAAACATTCAGTACTTC. Translation gives CASSLPGQGKNIQYF.

The rearrangement joins TRBV7-9 to TRBJ2-3, with 11 bases matching TRBD2. V trimming: 4 bases; J trimming: 6 bases; junction bases outside the gene matches: 6. CDR3 size: 15 residues. Germline lookup yields CDR1 SEHNR and CDR2 FQNEAQ (reference sequence). Written as DNA, the CDR3 is TGTGCCAGCAGCTCCCCGGGACTAGCGGCTGATACGCAGTATTTT. It specifies CASSSPGLAADTQYF.

The table lists this clone with a few counts. The chain carries TRBV7-8 and TRBJ2-7, with 7 positions matching TRBD2. The CDR3 consists of 14 residues. CDR1 is SGHVS, CDR2 FQNEAQ, per germline. The trim removed 4 bases at V and 5 bases at J, leaving 8 bases unmatched. For the CDR3, the DNA is TGTGCCAGCAGCTCCGAGGTGCGGGGGAACGAGCAGTACTTC. Amino acids: CASSSEVRGNEQYF.

The CDR3 region is CASSADRGANEKLFF. CDR3 DNA sequence: TGTGCCAGCAGTGCGGACAGGGGGGCTAATGAAAAACTGTTTTTT. The J gene is TRBJ1-4, the V gene TRBV6-5; 10 positions agree with TRBD1. The CDR3 runs 15 residues. From germline, CDR1 is MNHEY and CDR2 SVGAGI. J gave up 3 bases and V 5 bases, and 3 bases lay outside the gene matches.

V usage is TRBV5-1 and J usage is TRBJ2-7; 7 bases align to TRBD2. With 3 bases clipped from V and 1 base from J, the junction kept 4 bases outside the gene matches. This CDR3 has 14 amino acids. Germline V gives CDR1 SGHRS, CDR2 YFSETQ. The CDR3 bases are TGCGCCAGCAGCTCATACGGGGGGTCCTACGAGCAGTACTTC. This sequence encodes CASSSYGGSYEQYF.

The chain employs TRBV2 and TRBJ2-2; 9 bases map to TRBD1. Per germline, CDR1 SNHLY and CDR2 FYNNEI. The CDR3 sequence is 16 residues long. After removal of 3 bases from V and 4 bases from J, the junction contained 6 bases not matched to a gene. DNA of the CDR3: TGTGCCAGCAGTGACCGACAGGGGGTGGTCACCGGGGAGCTGTTTTTT. It encodes CASSDRQGVVTGELFF.

This chain links TRBV29-1 with TRBJ1-2; D gene uncertain. This CDR3 is 13 amino acids long. Germline values: CDR1 SQVTM, CDR2 ANQGSEA. V dropped 7 bases and J dropped 4 bases, with 16 bases sitting between them. The CDR3 loop is CSAGEPPFYGYTF. The CDR3 nucleotides read TGCAGCGCCGGAGAGCCGCCCTTCTATGGCTACACCTTC. Complete variable domain (other parts from reference TRBV29-1 and TRBJ1-2): SAVISQKPSRDICQRGTSLTIQCQVDSQVTMMFWYRQQPGQSLTLIATANQGSEATYESGFVIDKFPISRPNLTFSTLTVSNMSPEDSSIYLCSAGEPPFYGYTFGSGTRLTVV.

This clone was seen a few times. The rearrangement links TRBV4-1 to TRBJ1-1; D perhaps matches TRBD1 (6 bases). Trimming shortened V by 1 base and J by 1 base, and 13 bases separated the two germline ends. Per the germline V gene, CDR1 is MGHRA and CDR2 is YSYEKL. CDR3 size: 16 residues. CDR3 in amino acids: CASSQGQGQTNTEAFF. For the CDR3, the DNA is TGCGCCAGCAGCCAAGGGCAAGGACAGACGAACACTGAAGCTTTCTTT.

This clone appeared a single time. The chain is built from TRBV19 and TRBJ2-5, with TRBD2 matching 8 bases. CDR3 length: 14 residues. Germline V gives CDR1 LNHDA, CDR2 SQIVND (reference sequence). The junction had 5 bases not matched to a gene; V was cut back by 5 bases and J by 3 bases. Here the CDR3 reads CASSQSGGKETQYF. The CDR3 DNA is TGTGCCAGTAGTCAAAGCGGGGGCAAAGAGACCCAGTACTTC.

CDR3 DNA: TGTGCCAGCTCACCGGTACAGGGAAACGAGCAGTACTTC. It translates to CASSPVQGNEQYF. The chain recombines TRBV18 with TRBJ2-7, with a possible D match to TRBD1 (6 bases). Trimming took off 3 bases at V and 5 bases at J, with 11 bases between the two ends. CDR1 and CDR2 (germline): KGHSH, LQKENI. The CDR3 is made up of 13 amino acids.

Regarding this clone: Other DNA sequences within the sample encode an identical CDR3. This rearrangement joins TRBV27 to TRBJ1-5; D is unclear. From germline, CDR1 is MNHEY and CDR2 SMNVEV (reference sequence). This CDR3 is 17 amino acids long. Trimming stripped 4 bases from V and 5 bases from J, with 21 bases between. The CDR3, as DNA: TGTGCCAGCAGTTATCGTCTCACCGGGAGGGTGGATCAGCCCCAGCATTTT. The encoded protein is CASSYRLTGRVDQPQHF.

J is TRBJ2-6 and V is TRBV9; 9 positions match TRBD2. The germline gives CDR1 SGDLS, CDR2 YYNGEE. V shed 3 bases, J shed 3 bases, and the junction held 7 bases outside the gene matches. The CDR3 is made up of 17 amino acids. The DNA of the CDR3 is TGTGCCAGCAGCGATTCCGGGACTAGCTATGGGGCCAACGTCCTGACTTTC. Amino acid sequence: CASSDSGTSYGANVLTF. The full variable domain, with the rest looked up from reference TRBV9 and TRBJ2-6, is DSGVTQTPKHLITATGQRVTLRCSPRSGDLSVYWYQQSLDQGLQFLIQYYNGEERAKGNILERFSAQQFPDLHSELNLSSLELGDSALYFCASSDSGTSYGANVLTFGAGSRLTVL.

This sequence joins TRBV6-1 and TRBJ2-3; TRBD2 might be the D (5 bases). Germline V CDR1 and CDR2: MNHNS, SASEGT. V dropped 3 bases and J dropped 0 bases, with 13 bases sitting between them. This CDR3 spans 16 amino acids. This chain's CDR3 is CASSDLRRASTDTQYF. The CDR3 DNA follows: TGTGCCAGCAGTGATTTAAGGCGGGCCAGCACAGATACGCAGTATTTT.

The gene calls are TRBV6-1 and TRBJ2-5; D is unresolved. The germline V gene has CDR1 MNHNS and CDR2 SASEGT. Trimming removed 5 bases from V and 0 bases from J, with 7 bases in between. This CDR3 has 13 amino acids. The CDR3 here is CASSHTYQETQYF. In nucleotides, the CDR3 is TGTGCCAGCAGTCACACGTACCAAGAGACCCAGTACTTC.

The chain recombines TRBV9 with TRBJ2-1, with 7 bases lining up with TRBD2. CDR1 and CDR2 from the germline V gene are SGDLS and YYNGEE. V was pared by 3 bases and J by 12 bases, with 6 bases of the junction left unmatched. CDR3 length: 12 residues. CDR3 nucleotide sequence: TGTGCCAGCAGCGCTCCGGGACTACCGCAGTTCTTC. Protein sequence: CASSAPGLPQFF.

The J gene is TRBJ2-7, the V gene TRBV7-7, with 11 bases identical to TRBD1. The CDR3 covers 16 residues. Losses at the gene ends were 3 bases for V and 1 base for J; bases not matched to a gene: 5. Germline V gene lookup returns CDR1 SSHAT and CDR2 FNYEAQ (reference sequence). The CDR3 protein is CASSLDRGRGSYEQYF. CDR3 nucleotides: TGTGCCAGCAGCTTGGACAGGGGGCGCGGGTCCTACGAGCAGTACTTC. Drawing the rest from reference TRBV7-7 and TRBJ2-7, the complete variable domain is GAGVSQSPRYKVTKRGQDVTLRCDPISSHATLYWYQQALGQGPEFLTYFNYEAQPDKSGLPSDRFSAERPEGSISTLTIQRTEQRDSAMYRCASSLDRGRGSYEQYFGPGTRLTVT.

The J gene is TRBJ2-3, the V gene TRBV7-3; 8 bases fit TRBD1. The germline CDR1 and CDR2 sequences are SGHTA and FQGTGA. The CDR3 loop spans 16 amino acids. Trimming cost V 4 bases and J 1 base; bases outside gene matches: 7. The CDR3: CASSYQGASGTDTQYF. The CDR3 DNA is TGTGCCAGCAGCTACCAGGGGGCGTCTGGCACAGATACGCAGTATTTT.

V gene TRBV13 combines with J gene TRBJ2-7; TRBD1 is a possible D gene (6 bases). From germline, CDR1 is PRHDT and CDR2 FYEKMQ (reference sequence). CDR3 length: 16 amino acids. V lost 2 bases and J 2 bases, leaving 16 bases between the germline ends. CDR3 bases: TGTGCCAGCAGCTTAAGCCCCGGACAGCGAGCCTACGAGCAGTACTTC. It yields the protein CASSLSPGQRAYEQYF.

The table lists this clone with a count of one. The rearrangement uses TRBV7-6 and TRBJ1-2; unclear D gene. The V and J ends lost 5 bases and 2 bases respectively, with 9 bases between them. The CDR3 extends over 13 amino acids. Germline values: CDR1 SGHVS, CDR2 FNYEAQ. The CDR3 region has the DNA TGTGCCAGCAGCGCCGGGGTCAACTATGGCTACACCTTC. It specifies CASSAGVNYGYTF.

This sequence joins TRBV25-1 and TRBJ2-5; TRBD1 might be the D (6 bases). V shed 6 bases and J shed 2 bases, with 16 bases lying between them. Germline-derived CDR1 and CDR2 are MGHDK and SYGVNS. The CDR3 length is 15 residues. In DNA, the CDR3 is TGTGCCAGCAGCGTTCCCGGGACACGGCAAGAGACCCAGTACTTC. Its protein is CASSVPGTRQETQYF.

The chain employs TRBV19 and TRBJ2-5; D unresolved. Germline lookup yields CDR1 LNHDA and CDR2 SQIVND (reference sequence). The length of the CDR3 is 13 residues. Trimming removed 8 bases at V and 3 bases at J, with 13 bases between. The CDR3, as DNA: TGTGCCAGTGGAGTGACTTCCGAAGAGACCCAGTACTTC. Translating it yields CASGVTSEETQYF.

The chain combines TRBV18 with TRBJ2-1; 8 bases match TRBD2. With 1 base clipped from V and 5 bases from J, the junction kept 4 bases outside the gene matches. CDR3 length: 15 amino acids. Germline lookup yields CDR1 KGHSH and CDR2 LQKENI. The CDR3 nucleotides read TGTGCCAGCTCACCACGGCGGGGGGATAACAATGAGCAGTTCTTC. Protein: CASSPRRGDNNEQFF.

This clone was counted a few times. V gene TRBV14 combines with J gene TRBJ2-7; 11 bases agree with TRBD1. After removal of 0 bases from V and 2 bases from J, the junction contained 12 bases not matched to a gene. The CDR3 length is 19 residues. Germline loops: CDR1 SGHDN, CDR2 FVKESK. The CDR3 region has the DNA TGTGCCAGCAGCCAAGAAGGACAGGGGGCGCAACTCTTCCCCTACGAGCAGTACTTC. Amino acids: CASSQEGQGAQLFPYEQYF.

This clone was observed once. J is TRBJ1-3 and V is TRBV14; the D gene is possibly TRBD1 (6 bases). Germline CDR1 and CDR2: SGHDN and FVKESK. CDR3 length: 16 amino acids. V lost 0 bases and J 3 bases, leaving 12 bases between the germline ends. DNA for the CDR3: TGTGCCAGCAGCCAAGATTGGGGGACACGTGGAAACACCATATATTTT. It specifies CASSQDWGTRGNTIYF.